The 18 T cell receptor beta chains below come from one sample, sequenced in a study of Ad26.COV2.S vaccination and SARS-CoV-2 variants. The sample's treatment: about 20 received Ad26.COV2.S at low or high dose, single or two shots; about 5 received placebo; per-sample allocation not given. Day 63 after the first vaccine or placebo injection was the time point for sampling. Sequenced by immunoSEQ multiplex PCR; TCRdb stores in-frame clones only, minus some. The table has around 320,000 clones, 85% seen once. The sequencing used peripheral blood, collected in a trial of Ad26.COV2.S vaccine versus placebo. The receptors shown here come from a person between 18 and 60 years old who received the Ad26.COV2.S COVID-19 vaccine or a placebo.

This clone is a singleton in its sample. The rearrangement links TRBV25-1 to TRBJ1-4; maybe TRBD1 (5 bases). The CDR3 covers 16 residues. Germline assignment: CDR1 MGHDK and CDR2 SYGVNS. Trimming left V 4 bases short and J 8 bases short, with 20 bases between. In nucleotides, the CDR3 is TGTGCCAGCAGTGGGTATCCGGGCCGGGGGGGAGAAAAACTGTTTTTT. Amino acid sequence: CASSGYPGRGGEKLFF.

This clone was counted a few times. The chain couples TRBV11-1 to TRBJ1-4; D uncertain. V lost 5 bases, J lost 7 bases, and 17 bases lay in between. The CDR3 is 15 amino acids. Germline V lookup: CDR1 SGHAT, CDR2 FQDESV (reference sequence). The CDR3 region has the DNA TGTGCCAGCAGCCCCGATGTCGAGGGAGGTGAAAAACTGTTTTTT. Protein product: CASSPDVEGGEKLFF.

V usage is TRBV9 and J usage is TRBJ2-5; unclear D gene. Germline V CDR1 and CDR2: SGDLS, YYNGEE. The CDR3 has 15 residues. Trimming pared 1 base from V and 2 bases from J, leaving 12 bases between. The DNA for the CDR3 is TGTGCCAGCAGCGTAAGTCCAGGCCCACAAGAGACCCAGTACTTC. Protein: CASSVSPGPQETQYF.

This clone came up a few times. The gene calls are TRBV20-1 and TRBJ1-1; D is unclear. V was cut by 3 bases and J by 7 bases, with 9 bases left in between. Looked up from germline, CDR1 is DFQATT and CDR2 is SNEGSKA (reference sequence). The CDR3 consists of 11 residues. The CDR3 region is CSASLQFEAFF. The CDR3 DNA sequence: TGCAGTGCTAGCCTACAGTTTGAAGCTTTCTTT.

The genes are TRBV6-4 and TRBJ1-2; TRBD1 aligns across 8 bases. The CDR3 totals 14 residues. Germline-derived CDR1 and CDR2 are MRHNA and SNTAGT. V gave up 2 bases and J gave up 8 bases; unmatched junction bases: 7. The CDR3: CASSDLPTGEGYTF. The CDR3 nucleotides are TGTGCCAGCAGTGACCTTCCGACAGGGGAAGGCTACACCTTC.

The chain joins TRBV5-1 to TRBJ2-5; perhaps TRBD1 as D (5 bases). The CDR3 is 14 residues long. Per the germline V gene, CDR1 is SGHRS and CDR2 is YFSETQ. The V end lost 0 bases, the J end lost 5 bases, and 11 bases lay between the germline ends. The CDR3 loop is CASSLGQLGETQYF. The CDR3 DNA sequence: TGCGCCAGCAGCTTGGGACAGCTTGGGGAGACCCAGTACTTC. Drawing the rest from reference TRBV5-1 and TRBJ2-5, the complete variable domain is KAGVTQTPRYLIKTRGQQVTLSCSPISGHRSVSWYQQTPGQGLQFLFEYFSETQRNKGNFPGRFSGRQFSNSRSEMNVSTLELGDSALYLCASSLGQLGETQYFGPGTRLLVL.

This sequence joins TRBV19 and TRBJ2-4; the match to TRBD2 covers 7 bases. J was trimmed by 0 bases and V by 5 bases; bases with no gene match: 7. CDR1 is LNHDA and CDR2 is SQIVND in the germline V gene (reference sequence). The CDR3 runs 16 residues. CDR3 sequence (DNA): TGTGCCAGTAGTTCAAGCGGGGACTTAGCCAAAAACATTCAGTACTTC. Translation: CASSSSGDLAKNIQYF. Based on the CDR3 plus reference TRBV19 and TRBJ2-4, the full variable domain is DGGITQSPKYLFRKEGQNVTLSCEQNLNHDAMYWYRQDPGQGLRLIYYSQIVNDFQKGDIAEGYSVSREKKESFPLTVTSAQKNPTAFYLCASSSSGDLAKNIQYFGAGTRLSVL.

The chain combines TRBV27 with TRBJ2-1; D gene ambiguous. The CDR3 covers 14 residues. The germline V gene encodes CDR1 MNHEY and CDR2 SMNVEV (reference sequence). V shed 3 bases and J shed 5 bases, with 11 bases lying between them. CDR3 loop: CASSFSSPNNEQFF. The CDR3 nucleotides read TGTGCCAGCAGTTTCAGCTCCCCCAACAATGAGCAGTTCTTC.

This rearrangement joins TRBV4-1 to TRBJ2-5, with D possibly being TRBD2 (6 bases). CDR3 length: 16 amino acids. V was cut by 1 base and J by 2 bases, with 14 bases left in between. Germline-derived CDR1 and CDR2 are MGHRA and YSYEKL. CDR3: CASSQGVGGGQETQYF. The CDR3 DNA is TGCGCCAGCAGCCAAGGAGTAGGTGGGGGGCAAGAGACCCAGTACTTC.

The chain uses TRBV5-1 and TRBJ2-5; 10 nucleotides agree with TRBD1. Germline V gene sequence: CDR1 SGHRS, CDR2 YFSETQ. V lost 0 bases, J lost 1 base, and 3 bases stayed unmatched. The CDR3 has 16 residues. CDR3 residues: CASSLGGQGVQETQYF. The DNA of the CDR3 is TGCGCCAGCAGCTTGGGTGGACAGGGGGTCCAAGAGACCCAGTACTTC. Combining the CDR3 with reference TRBV5-1 and TRBJ2-5 gives the whole variable domain KAGVTQTPRYLIKTRGQQVTLSCSPISGHRSVSWYQQTPGQGLQFLFEYFSETQRNKGNFPGRFSGRQFSNSRSEMNVSTLELGDSALYLCASSLGGQGVQETQYFGPGTRLLVL.

As for this clone: Relative to the germline gene, one junction end is altered; a read error may explain this. The V and J genes are TRBV7-7 and TRBJ2-2, with D tentatively TRBD1 (5 bases). Germline CDR1 is SSHAT and CDR2 is FNYEAQ (reference sequence). The CDR3 length is 18 residues. CDR3 bases: TGTGCTAGCAGCTTAGAGTTCCAGGGCGCCGCGAGCACCGGGGAGCTGTTTTTT. Encoded protein: CASSLEFQGAASTGELFF.

The chain is built from TRBV6-6 and TRBJ1-1; a possible D gene is TRBD1 (5 bases). The germline V gene has CDR1 MNHNY and CDR2 SVGAGI (reference sequence). The length of the CDR3 is 14 residues. Trimming removed 0 bases from V and 4 bases from J, with 9 bases in between. The CDR3 loop reads CASSYSTGFTEAFF. The CDR3, as DNA: TGTGCCAGCAGTTACTCAACAGGTTTCACTGAAGCTTTCTTT.

This clone was seen a handful of times. This rearrangement joins TRBV27 to TRBJ2-2; no clear D. CDR3 size: 11 residues. V was pared by 8 bases and J by 7 bases, with 8 bases between. Germline V gene lookup returns CDR1 MNHEY and CDR2 SMNVEV (reference sequence). Written as DNA, the CDR3 is TGTGCCAGCGGAGTGGGCGGGGAGCTGTTTTTT. Translating gives CASGVGGELFF.

This chain joins TRBV6-1 and TRBJ1-6; no firm D call. Germline V gene lookup returns CDR1 MNHNS and CDR2 SASEGT. Trimming removed 10 bases from V and 6 bases from J, with 16 bases in between. The CDR3 extends over 14 amino acids. CDR3 sequence: CATLREGSNSPLHF. CDR3 bases: TGTGCCACCCTCCGCGAGGGCTCTAATTCACCCCTCCACTTT.

The rearrangement joins TRBV27 to TRBJ1-1; 8 bases are shared with TRBD1. Trimming removed 3 bases from V and 6 bases from J; junction bases left unmatched: 3. The CDR3 length is 13 residues. CDR1 is MNHEY, CDR2 SMNVEV, per germline (reference sequence). CDR3 in amino acids: CASSFDRGAEAFF. CDR3 bases: TGTGCCAGCAGTTTTGACAGGGGAGCTGAAGCTTTCTTT.

The chain links TRBV4-1 to TRBJ2-1, with 7 positions matching TRBD1. This CDR3 spans 15 amino acids. Germline V lookup: CDR1 MGHRA, CDR2 YSYEKL. J lost 1 base, V lost 3 bases, and 3 bases had no gene match. CDR3 residues: CASSQQTGSYNEQFF. CDR3 nucleotides: TGCGCCAGCAGCCAGCAGACAGGGTCCTACAATGAGCAGTTCTTC.

The J gene is TRBJ1-2, the V gene TRBV4-1; tentatively, D is TRBD1 (6 bases). The V gene's germline CDR1 is MGHRA and CDR2 YSYEKL. V lost 1 base to trimming and J lost 9 bases, with 18 bases between them. There are 15 residues in the CDR3. CDR3 region: CASSQGGQGFWSYTF. In DNA form, the CDR3 reads TGCGCCAGCAGCCAAGGGGGGCAGGGGTTTTGGAGCTACACCTTC.

The chain is built from TRBV4-1 and TRBJ2-7; a weak D match, TRBD2 (6 bases). V shed 0 bases and J shed 4 bases, with 10 bases lying between them. The V gene's germline CDR1 is MGHRA and CDR2 YSYEKL. CDR3 length: 14 amino acids. The DNA for the CDR3 is TGCGCCAGCAGCCAAGAACTCCGGGGGTACGAGCAGTACTTC. Translated, it gives CASSQELRGYEQYF.